A single sample gave rise to the 22 T cell receptor beta chains below, sequenced in a study. TCRdb reprocessed the 5' RACE reads via MiXCR and lists one record per CDR3 protein. The top ten clones hold around 4.7% of a sample with about 32,000 distinct CDR3 sequences, roughly 25% of them seen once. The sample comprised memory CD4+ T cells sorted from blood. As for subset: memory CD4+ T cells, CD4+CD45RO+CD25-. The receptors come from a female donor with breast cancer.

The CDR3 DNA follows: TGCGCCAGCAGCCTCGGGACAGTGATATACAATGAGCAGTTCTTC. It specifies CASSLGTVIYNEQFF. The chain uses TRBV4-1 and TRBJ2-1; 7 bases match TRBD1. Germline loops: CDR1 MGHRA, CDR2 YSYEKL. V lost 4 bases to trimming and J lost 4 bases; unmatched junction nucleotides: 7. The CDR3 loop spans 15 amino acids.

In its sample, this clonotype was seen a few times. The genes are TRBV7-3 and TRBJ2-3; a weak D match, TRBD2 (5 bases). The length of the CDR3 is 14 residues. Germline CDR1 and CDR2: SGHTA and FQGTGA. Between the trimmed V and J ends, which lost 5 bases and 7 bases, there was a span of 16 bases. The CDR3 nucleotides are TGTGCCAGCAGCCCCGGGAAGCTCACTCATACGCAGTATTTT. Translation: CASSPGKLTHTQYF. The variable domain in full, with the rest retrieved from reference TRBV7-3 and TRBJ2-3, is GAGVSQTPSNKVTEKGKYVELRCDPISGHTALYWYRQSLGQGPEFLIYFQGTGAADDSGLPNDRFFAVRPEGSVSTLKIQRTERGDSAVYLCASSPGKLTHTQYFGPGTRLTVL.

This chain joins TRBV28 and TRBJ2-7; D possibly uses TRBD1 or TRBD2 (5 bases each). Germline loops: CDR1 MDHEN, CDR2 SYDVKM. The CDR3 consists of 14 residues. The V end was cut by 3 bases, the J end by 4 bases, with 13 bases between. As DNA, the CDR3 is TGTGCCAGCAGTTTGGCTATGAGGGGATACGAGCAGTACTTC. As protein: CASSLAMRGYEQYF.

This clonotype was seen a handful of times. The chain uses TRBV19 and TRBJ2-1, with D unclear. CDR1 and CDR2 from the germline V gene are LNHDA and SQIVND (reference sequence). V was cut by 5 bases and J by 10 bases, with 9 bases left in between. The CDR3 covers 11 residues. The DNA of the CDR3 is TGTGCCAGTAGTGCGACGGCCGAGCAGTTCTTC. Residues: CASSATAEQFF.

This clonotype was observed a few times. One end of the junction fails to match germline, which may point to a read error. The chain is built from TRBV7-7 and TRBJ2-7; 10 bases align to TRBD1. Germline-derived CDR1 and CDR2 are SSHAT and FNYEAQ (reference sequence). This CDR3 has 17 amino acids. The CDR3 spells CASSLGVPGTGAYEQYF. The CDR3 coding sequence is TGTGCTAGCAGCTTAGGAGTGCCTGGGACAGGGGCCTACGAGCAGTACTTC.

In this sample, this clonotype turned up many times. The chain couples TRBV25-1 to TRBJ1-2; 7 nucleotides align to TRBD1. This CDR3 comprises 13 residues. Per germline, CDR1 MGHDK and CDR2 SYGVNS. V was pared by 7 bases and J by 0 bases, with 2 bases of the junction left unmatched. CDR3 in amino acids: CASIGQANYGYTF. As DNA, the CDR3 is TGTGCCAGCATCGGACAGGCTAACTATGGCTACACCTTC.

This clonotype has at least ten counts. This chain joins TRBV15 and TRBJ2-6; D not resolved. Trimming removed 3 bases from V and 2 bases from J, with 5 bases in between. The CDR3 loop spans 14 amino acids. The germline V gene has CDR1 LNHNV and CDR2 YYDKDF (reference sequence). CDR3: CATSRVAGANVLTF. The CDR3 nucleotides are TGTGCCACCAGCAGGGTGGCTGGGGCCAACGTCCTGACTTTC.

J is TRBJ2-1 and V is TRBV27; 12 bases are shared with TRBD2. This CDR3 contains 15 residues. Losses at the gene ends were 7 bases for V and 5 bases for J; bases not matched to a gene: 6. Germline V gene data show CDR1 as MNHEY and CDR2 as SMNVEV (reference sequence). Here the CDR3 reads CASTWGTSGHNEQFF. CDR3 nucleotide sequence: TGTGCCAGCACCTGGGGGACTAGCGGGCACAATGAGCAGTTCTTC.

For this clonotype: Germline and junction disagree at one end, which may indicate a read error. The chain recombines TRBV20-1 with TRBJ2-1; TRBD2 aligns across 8 bases. CDR3 length equals 16 residues. From germline, CDR1 is DFQATT and CDR2 SNEGSKA (reference sequence). CDR3 sequence: CSAGDHYGRAENGQFF. The DNA for the CDR3 is TGCAGTGCTGGAGATCATTACGGGAGGGCTGAGAATGGGCAGTTCTTC.

The sample holds a few counts of this clonotype. V usage is TRBV7-9 and J usage is TRBJ2-1; D ambiguous. The V gene lost 2 bases and the J gene lost 5 bases, with 4 bases spanning the gap. There are 12 residues in the CDR3. Germline lookup yields CDR1 SEHNR and CDR2 FQNEAQ (reference sequence). DNA of the CDR3: TGTGCCAGCAGCTTACTAGACAATGAGCAGTTCTTC. This sequence encodes CASSLLDNEQFF. Together with reference TRBV7-9 and TRBJ2-1, the CDR3 gives the full variable domain: DTGVSQNPRHKITKRGQNVTFRCDPISEHNRLYWYRQTLGQGPEFLTYFQNEAQLEKSRLLSDRFSAERPKGSFSTLEIQRTEQGDSAMYLCASSLLDNEQFFGPGTRLTVL.

This clonotype was counted ten times or more. CDR3 sequence: CASRSGAYTDTQYF. In DNA form, the CDR3 reads TGCGCCAGCAGGAGCGGAGCTTACACAGATACGCAGTATTTT. The V and J genes are TRBV5-1 and TRBJ2-3, with D maybe TRBD2 (5 bases). This CDR3 contains 14 residues. Germline V gives CDR1 SGHRS, CDR2 YFSETQ. Trimming pared 5 bases from V and 2 bases from J, leaving 12 bases between.

The chain carries TRBV12-3 or TRBV12-4 and TRBJ2-4, with D maybe TRBD1 (6 bases). CDR3 length: 16 residues. V was pared by 3 bases and J by 0 bases, with 12 bases between. The CDR3, as DNA: TGTGCCAGCAGTTTTTCAGGGGATGGAGCCAAAAACATTCAGTACTTC. The encoded protein is CASSFSGDGAKNIQYF.

This rearrangement joins TRBV4-1 to TRBJ1-3, with a tentative D call TRBD1 (5 bases). Germline V gives CDR1 MGHRA, CDR2 YSYEKL. This CDR3 region has 13 residues. Trimming left V 8 bases short and J 3 bases short, with 11 bases between. This CDR3 is CASGPGDGNTIYF. DNA for the CDR3: TGCGCCAGCGGGCCGGGGGATGGAAACACCATATATTTT.

The chain links TRBV9 to TRBJ2-1, with D possibly TRBD1 on 6 matching bases. The V end lost 0 bases, the J end lost 3 bases, and 7 bases lay between the germline ends. Germline CDR1 SGDLS, CDR2 YYNGEE. This CDR3 region has 14 residues. CDR3 sequence reads: CASSVAGDYNEQFF. The CDR3 nucleotides are TGTGCCAGCAGCGTAGCAGGGGACTACAATGAGCAGTTCTTC.

The rearrangement uses TRBV13 and TRBJ2-1, with 8 bases fitting TRBD2. Trimming removed 1 base from V and 5 bases from J; junction bases left unmatched: 7. Per the germline V gene, CDR1 is PRHDT and CDR2 is FYEKMQ (reference sequence). This CDR3 region has 16 residues. The CDR3 coding sequence is TGTGCCAGCAGCTTAGATCCCAGCGGGGGTAACAATGAGCAGTTCTTC. Encoded protein: CASSLDPSGGNNEQFF.

This chain joins TRBV7-2 and TRBJ1-5, with no clear D. Per the germline V gene, CDR1 is SGHTA and CDR2 is FQGNSA. V was pared by 5 bases and J by 0 bases, with 11 bases between. The CDR3 is made up of 15 amino acids. This CDR3 is CASSPPPGSNQPQHF. The CDR3 DNA reads TGTGCCAGCAGCCCCCCGCCGGGTAGCAATCAGCCCCAGCATTTT.

This clonotype came up a few times. CDR3 sequence: CASSVAYGSVADTQYF. The CDR3 DNA is TGTGCCAGCAGCGTAGCCTACGGGAGCGTCGCAGATACGCAGTATTTT. The rearrangement joins TRBV9 to TRBJ2-3, with a weak D call TRBD2 (6 bases). The V and J ends lost 0 bases and 4 bases respectively, with 15 bases between them. The germline CDR1 and CDR2 sequences are SGDLS and YYNGEE. The CDR3 covers 16 residues. The whole variable domain, remainder taken from reference TRBV9 and TRBJ2-3, is DSGVTQTPKHLITATGQRVTLRCSPRSGDLSVYWYQQSLDQGLQFLIQYYNGEERAKGNILERFSAQQFPDLHSELNLSSLELGDSALYFCASSVAYGSVADTQYFGPGTRLTVL.

This clonotype has more than one count but fewer than ten. V is TRBV24-1 and J is TRBJ2-2; perhaps TRBD1 as D (5 bases). Trimming shortened V by 5 bases and J by 3 bases, and 9 bases separated the two germline ends. In germline, CDR1 is KGHDR, CDR2 SFDVKD. The CDR3 sequence is 14 residues long. Written as DNA, the CDR3 is TGTGCCACCAGTGGGACAAGAGACACCGGGGAGCTGTTTTTT. It is translated as CATSGTRDTGELFF.

This chain connects TRBV24-1 to TRBJ1-5, with D possibly matching TRBD1 (5 bases). The CDR3 totals 11 residues. The V gene lost 7 bases and the J gene lost 6 bases, with 6 bases spanning the gap. Germline V gives CDR1 KGHDR, CDR2 SFDVKD. CDR3 sequence reads: CATRGPQPQHF. DNA for the CDR3: TGTGCCACCAGGGGGCCTCAGCCCCAGCATTTT.

This clonotype was seen only a few times. This chain uses TRBV4-1 with TRBJ2-1, with 11 positions matching TRBD2. The CDR3 spans 16 residues. Per germline, CDR1 MGHRA and CDR2 YSYEKL. The V gene end was trimmed by 2 bases and the J gene end by 4 bases; junction bases not matched to a gene: 4. The CDR3 region has the DNA TGCGCCAGCAGCCAACCGACTAGCGGGAAATACAATGAGCAGTTCTTC. Translating it yields CASSQPTSGKYNEQFF.

As to this clonotype: A much larger clonotype is one base distant, so this may be a read error. The V gene is TRBV11-2, the J gene TRBJ1-2; TRBD1 is a possible D gene (6 bases). The CDR3 is made up of 15 amino acids. The V gene's germline CDR1 is SGHAT and CDR2 FQNNGV. CDR3 loop: CAGSSQDSPIYGYTF. CDR3 DNA sequence: TGTGCCGGCAGCTCACAGGACAGTCCTATCTATGGCTACACCTTC. Full variable domain (outside the CDR3, taken from reference TRBV11-2 and TRBJ1-2): EAGVAQSPRYKIIEKRQSVAFWCNPISGHATLYWYQQILGQGPKLLIQFQNNGVVDDSQLPKDRFSAERLKGVDSTLKIQPAKLEDSAVYLCAGSSQDSPIYGYTFGSGTRLTVV.

The rearrangement joins TRBV27 to TRBJ2-2; no reliable D call. V was pared by 3 bases and J by 7 bases, with 12 bases between. This CDR3 spans 14 amino acids. Germline V CDR1 and CDR2: MNHEY, SMNVEV (reference sequence). CDR3 nucleotides: TGTGCCAGCAGTTTGGGCACATTGCTCGGGGAGCTGTTTTTT. Translated, it gives CASSLGTLLGELFF.